Described below is a single T cell receptor (beta chain) sequence and its context. What it recognizes is unknown. This CDR3 region has 14 residues. Germline CDR1 reads KGHDR; CDR2 reads SFDVKD. The trim removed 6 bases at V and 1 base at J, leaving 2 bases unmatched. TCRdb passed the RT-PCR reads through MiXCR, listing each CDR3 protein once. The data hold about 1,200 distinct CDR3 sequences, with roughly 89% observed a single time. This sample was taken from a study of yellow fever vaccine responses in identical twins. Study-wide results and limits: As reported, the vaccine T cell response of twins seemed partly convergent and partly personalized.

The sequence was collected from a female donor who received the yellow fever vaccine. The chain recombines TRBV24-1 with TRBJ2-3, with TRBD1 matching over 8 bases. Here the sequenced sample was T cells from blood (PBMCs), unsorted or a sorted subset (not recorded which), taken before or after yellow fever vaccination (not recorded which). The DNA for the CDR3 is TGTGCCACCAGTAACAGGGGGGGCACAGATACGCAGTATTTT. It specifies CATSNRGGTDTQYF.